A single count supports the clone carrying this TCR beta chain. Measured with immunoSEQ multiplex PCR; TCRdb has only the in-frame clones, and not every one. The table records 55,000 or so clones, 88% of them present only once. The data were taken from a study of blood T cell repertoires in COVID-19. The CDR3 consists of 15 residues. Germline CDR1 WNHNN, CDR2 SYGVQD (reference sequence). V shed 4 bases and J shed 1 base, with 13 bases lying between them. The clonotype was recovered from a man in his 60s with active COVID-19. The chain uses TRBV10-1 and TRBJ2-5; the D is unclear. The sequencing sample was made of peripheral blood. The CDR3: CASSGSRGIQETQYF. In DNA form, the CDR3 reads TGCGCCAGCAGTGGATCCCGCGGAATCCAAGAGACCCAGTACTTC.